The 28 T cell receptor beta chains given below trace back to one sample, sequenced in a study of blood T cell repertoires in COVID-19. Clones were read by immunoSEQ multiplex PCR, and TCRdb kept only the in-frame ones, dropping some. The data hold around 45,000 clones, with approximately 90% observed a single time. The sequenced sample consisted of peripheral blood. The receptors derive from a man aged 80 or over with acute or convalescent COVID-19.

The V gene is TRBV5-8, the J gene TRBJ1-2; possible D gene TRBD1, 5 bases. The CDR3 totals 14 residues. Trimming stripped 0 bases from V and 7 bases from J, with 13 bases between. The germline V gene has CDR1 SGHTS and CDR2 YDEGEE. The CDR3 loop is CASSLGRDGFGYTF. The CDR3 nucleotides read TGTGCCAGCAGCTTGGGCAGGGATGGGTTTGGCTACACCTTC.

V and J are TRBV2 and TRBJ2-1; D gene ambiguous. The V end lost 4 bases, the J end lost 2 bases, and 6 bases lay between the germline ends. The CDR3 extends over 13 amino acids. Germline assignment: CDR1 SNHLY and CDR2 FYNNEI. CDR3 protein: CASSVDTYNEQFF. DNA of the CDR3: TGTGCCAGCAGTGTTGACACCTACAATGAGCAGTTCTTC.

The chain carries TRBV6-5 and TRBJ2-1; 7 bases align to TRBD1. Losses at the gene ends were 0 bases for V and 0 bases for J; bases not matched to a gene: 2. CDR1 and CDR2 from the germline V gene are MNHEY and SVGAGI. This CDR3 has 16 amino acids. The CDR3 DNA is TGTGCCAGCAGTTACTCGGGGGACAGCTCCTACAATGAGCAGTTCTTC. This gives the protein CASSYSGDSSYNEQFF.

The chain carries TRBV28 and TRBJ1-2; 10 bases fit TRBD1. From germline, CDR1 is MDHEN and CDR2 SYDVKM. Germline trimming cut 6 bases from V and 3 bases from J; bases unmatched to any gene: 1. The CDR3 is made up of 13 amino acids. CDR3 sequence: CASRGTGDYGYTF. For the CDR3, the DNA is TGTGCCAGCAGAGGGACAGGGGACTATGGCTACACCTTC.

This chain joins TRBV21-1 and TRBJ2-7; TRBD2 is the table's D call, not checked against the DNA. TRBV21-1 is marked as a pseudogene. The CDR3 contains 11 residues. CDR3 bases: TGTGCCATAACGGTCCTGCACGAGCAGTACTTC. This encodes CAITVLHEQYF.

V usage is TRBV6-5 and J usage is TRBJ2-7, with D perhaps TRBD2 (5 bases). CDR3 length equals 13 residues. Trimming cost V 7 bases and J 6 bases, with 16 bases left between them. Germline V lookup: CDR1 MNHEY, CDR2 SVGAGI. Written as DNA, the CDR3 is TGTGCCAGCACAGGCCAACCAGGAGGCGAGCAGTACTTC. Translated: CASTGQPGGEQYF.

The chain employs TRBV2 and TRBJ2-3, with a possible D match to TRBD2 (5 bases). In germline, CDR1 is SNHLY, CDR2 FYNNEI. Trimming pared 2 bases from V and 1 base from J, leaving 13 bases between. The CDR3 contains 16 residues. The CDR3 sequence is CASSELGRSGTDTQYF. DNA of the CDR3: TGTGCCAGCAGTGAACTGGGGAGAAGCGGCACAGATACGCAGTATTTT.

CDR3 nucleotide sequence: TGTGCCAGCAGTACCGGACTGGTGGGCTATGGCTACACCTTC. Residues: CASSTGLVGYGYTF. The chain uses TRBV14 and TRBJ1-2; D is unresolved. Germline assignment: CDR1 SGHDN and CDR2 FVKESK. V lost 6 bases and J 4 bases, leaving 15 bases between the germline ends. The length of the CDR3 is 14 residues.

The CDR3 sequence is CASSFRDRAANYGYTF. The CDR3 coding sequence is TGTGCCAGCAGCTTCCGGGACAGGGCGGCTAACTATGGCTACACCTTC. This chain connects TRBV7-8 to TRBJ1-2, with TRBD1 matching over 9 bases. The CDR3 runs 16 residues. V was clipped by 3 bases and J by 0 bases; unmatched bases: 5. From germline, CDR1 is SGHVS and CDR2 FQNEAQ.

This clone was detected only once. This rearrangement joins TRBV6-5 to TRBJ2-5; D perhaps matches TRBD1 (5 bases). There are 16 residues in the CDR3. V was cut by 0 bases and J by 4 bases, with 15 bases left in between. Looked up from germline, CDR1 is MNHEY and CDR2 is SVGAGI. The CDR3 region is CASSYSGPRYPETQYF. The DNA of the CDR3 is TGTGCCAGCAGTTACTCGGGGCCCCGGTACCCAGAGACCCAGTACTTC.

V is TRBV20-1 and J is TRBJ2-5; D is unclear. V gave up 4 bases and J gave up 4 bases, with 7 bases separating them. The length of the CDR3 is 11 residues. In germline, CDR1 is DFQATT, CDR2 SNEGSKA (reference sequence). This CDR3 reads CSAIPRETQYF. CDR3 nucleotide sequence: TGCAGTGCTATCCCCCGAGAGACCCAGTACTTC.

The rearrangement links TRBV5-1 to TRBJ1-1, with 9 positions matching TRBD1. This CDR3 contains 16 residues. V shed 0 bases and J 1 base; nucleotides not matched to a gene: 4. Germline V gene data show CDR1 as SGHRS and CDR2 as YFSETQ. CDR3 region: CASSLATGGPNTEAFF. The CDR3 nucleotides read TGCGCCAGCAGCTTGGCCACAGGGGGCCCGAACACTGAAGCTTTCTTT. The full variable domain, its missing parts supplied by reference TRBV5-1 and TRBJ1-1, is KAGVTQTPRYLIKTRGQQVTLSCSPISGHRSVSWYQQTPGQGLQFLFEYFSETQRNKGNFPGRFSGRQFSNSRSEMNVSTLELGDSALYLCASSLATGGPNTEAFFGQGTRLTVV.

The V call is TRBV7-8, the J call TRBJ1-6, with D unresolved. Trimming stripped 1 base from V and 2 bases from J, with 6 bases between. The CDR3 is 15 amino acids. Germline V gene sequence: CDR1 SGHVS, CDR2 FQNEAQ. The CDR3 region has the DNA TGTGCCAGCAGCTTAGGGCAGACCTATAATTCACCCCTCCACTTT. It encodes CASSLGQTYNSPLHF.

This chain connects TRBV19 to TRBJ2-6; a possible D gene is TRBD1 (5 bases). Germline assignment: CDR1 LNHDA and CDR2 SQIVND (reference sequence). CDR3 size: 20 residues. V gave up 5 bases and J gave up 0 bases, with 23 bases separating them. Here the CDR3 DNA reads TGTGCCAGTAGTGACCCCCTATTGCAGGGATTGAGCTCTGGGGCCAACGTCCTGACTTTC. Translated: CASSDPLLQGLSSGANVLTF.

The chain uses TRBV19 and TRBJ2-3; 7 bases are a match to TRBD2. The germline V gene has CDR1 LNHDA and CDR2 SQIVND (reference sequence). The V and J ends lost 4 bases and 3 bases, in that order; junction bases with no gene match: 7. CDR3 size: 15 residues. The CDR3 coding sequence is TGTGCCAGTAGTACAGATAGCGGGTGGACAGATACGCAGTATTTT. Translated, it gives CASSTDSGWTDTQYF.

The chain employs TRBV5-4 and TRBJ1-1; D is perhaps TRBD1 (5 bases). Germline CDR1 SGHNT, CDR2 YYREEE (reference sequence). Trimming cost V 2 bases and J 4 bases, with 9 bases left between them. CDR3 length: 13 amino acids. The CDR3 DNA is TGTGCCAGCAGCTTTCAGGGTCTCACTGAAGCTTTCTTT. This codes for CASSFQGLTEAFF.

V gene TRBV7-9 combines with J gene TRBJ1-4; 10 bases align to TRBD1. This CDR3 comprises 19 residues. CDR1 and CDR2 (germline): SEHNR, FQNEAQ (reference sequence). Trimming cost V 5 bases and J 7 bases; bases outside gene matches: 19. CDR3 protein: CASSPPRWTGGSAVEKLFF. The CDR3 region has the DNA TGTGCCAGCAGCCCCCCAAGGTGGACAGGGGGTAGTGCTGTTGAAAAACTGTTTTTT.

This clone has only one observation. The V gene is TRBV27, the J gene TRBJ2-3; D remains unclear. Looked up from germline, CDR1 is MNHEY and CDR2 is SMNVEV (reference sequence). The V end lost 5 bases, the J end lost 1 base, and 13 bases lay between the germline ends. The length of the CDR3 is 15 residues. This CDR3 is CASSRPGLGTDTQYF. CDR3 coding DNA: TGTGCCAGCAGTCGACCGGGTTTGGGCACAGATACGCAGTATTTT.

The rearrangement links TRBV29-1 to TRBJ2-1, with 8 bases fitting TRBD1. The CDR3 has 11 residues. Germline assignment: CDR1 SQVTM and CDR2 ANQGSEA. Trimming at V came to 7 bases and at J to 8 bases, leaving 4 bases not matched to a gene. The CDR3 reads CSGTGFDEQFF. CDR3 nucleotides: TGCAGCGGGACAGGGTTTGATGAGCAGTTCTTC.

The chain couples TRBV5-5 to TRBJ1-5; the D gene is possibly TRBD1 (6 bases). Trimming left V 4 bases short and J 7 bases short, with 18 bases between. Germline V gives CDR1 SGHKS, CDR2 YYEKEE (reference sequence). CDR3 length: 15 residues. This CDR3 is CASSGGELQGQPQHF. The CDR3 DNA follows: TGTGCCAGCAGCGGGGGGGAGTTGCAGGGGCAGCCCCAGCATTTT.

This clone was picked up a small number of times. CDR3 loop: CASSLRGPEETQYF. CDR3 DNA: TGTGCCAGCAGCCTAAGGGGCCCGGAGGAGACCCAGTACTTC. This chain connects TRBV13 to TRBJ2-5; weak D call: TRBD1 (5 bases). The V end lost 5 bases, the J end lost 5 bases, and 15 bases lay between the germline ends. The germline gives CDR1 PRHDT, CDR2 FYEKMQ (reference sequence). CDR3 length equals 14 residues.

CDR3 sequence reads: CASSLGTYSGNTIYF. CDR3 DNA: TGTGCCAGCAGCTTGGGAACCTACTCTGGAAACACCATATATTTT. This chain connects TRBV5-8 to TRBJ1-3; D gene uncertain. The CDR3 covers 15 residues. Germline CDR1 and CDR2: SGHTS and YDEGEE. V was shortened by 0 bases and J by 0 bases, with 7 bases between the two germline ends. The whole variable domain, filled in from reference TRBV5-8 and TRBJ1-3, reads EAGVTQSPTHLIKTRGQQATLRCSPISGHTSVYWYQQALGLGLQFLLWYDEGEERNRGNFPPRFSGRQFPNYSSELNVNALELEDSALYLCASSLGTYSGNTIYFGEGSWLTVV.

This clone appeared a single time. The V gene is TRBV18, the J gene TRBJ2-2, with a tentative D call TRBD1 (5 bases). V lost 2 bases to trimming and J lost 6 bases, with 7 bases between them. CDR1 KGHSH and CDR2 LQKENI come from the germline V gene. This CDR3 has 13 residues. CDR3 sequence: CASSPARAGELFF. CDR3 DNA: TGTGCCAGCTCACCAGCCAGGGCCGGGGAGCTGTTTTTT. The variable domain in full, with the rest retrieved from reference TRBV18 and TRBJ2-2, is NAGVMQNPRHLVRRRGQEARLRCSPMKGHSHVYWYRQLPEEGLKFMVYLQKENIIDESGMPKERFSAEFPKEGPSILRIQQVVRGDSAAYFCASSPARAGELFFGEGSRLTVL.

The chain employs TRBV9 and TRBJ1-1; TRBD1 might be the D (5 bases). The germline V gene encodes CDR1 SGDLS and CDR2 YYNGEE. The CDR3 runs to 14 residues. V lost 4 bases and J lost 9, with 19 bases in between. This chain's CDR3 is CASSPQITGTKAFF. CDR3 bases: TGTGCCAGCAGCCCCCAGATTACGGGGACTAAAGCTTTCTTT.

In DNA, the CDR3 is TGTGCCAGCAGCCTAAGGGGACAGAGCACAGATACGCAGTATTTT. Protein product: CASSLRGQSTDTQYF. The J gene is TRBJ2-3, the V gene TRBV7-3, with 7 nucleotides matching TRBD1. Germline values: CDR1 SGHTA, CDR2 FQGTGA. Trimming cost V 5 bases and J 0 bases; bases outside gene matches: 5. CDR3 length equals 15 residues.

The CDR3 nucleotides read TGCAGCGTTGACTCCAGTGATGGAAACACCATATATTTT. Protein sequence: CSVDSSDGNTIYF. The rearrangement joins TRBV29-1 to TRBJ1-3, with no clear D. The germline gives CDR1 SQVTM, CDR2 ANQGSEA. The CDR3 totals 13 residues. Between the trimmed V and J ends, which lost 3 bases and 3 bases, there was a span of 9 bases.

V and J are TRBV5-1 and TRBJ2-7; 9 nucleotides match TRBD1. This CDR3 is 15 amino acids long. V dropped 4 bases and J dropped 4; count of bases not matched to a gene: 9. Germline values: CDR1 SGHRS, CDR2 YFSETQ. CDR3 amino acids: CASSEDGTGRYEQYF. The CDR3, as DNA: TGCGCCAGCAGCGAGGACGGGACAGGGCGATACGAGCAGTACTTC.

The CDR3 sequence is CASSYNTAYNEQFF. In nucleotides, the CDR3 is TGTGCCAGCAGTTACAATACAGCCTACAATGAGCAGTTCTTC. The rearrangement joins TRBV6-5 to TRBJ2-1; D gene ambiguous. The germline CDR1 and CDR2 sequences are MNHEY and SVGAGI. V was clipped by 2 bases and J by 2 bases, with 7 bases between them. The length of the CDR3 is 14 residues.